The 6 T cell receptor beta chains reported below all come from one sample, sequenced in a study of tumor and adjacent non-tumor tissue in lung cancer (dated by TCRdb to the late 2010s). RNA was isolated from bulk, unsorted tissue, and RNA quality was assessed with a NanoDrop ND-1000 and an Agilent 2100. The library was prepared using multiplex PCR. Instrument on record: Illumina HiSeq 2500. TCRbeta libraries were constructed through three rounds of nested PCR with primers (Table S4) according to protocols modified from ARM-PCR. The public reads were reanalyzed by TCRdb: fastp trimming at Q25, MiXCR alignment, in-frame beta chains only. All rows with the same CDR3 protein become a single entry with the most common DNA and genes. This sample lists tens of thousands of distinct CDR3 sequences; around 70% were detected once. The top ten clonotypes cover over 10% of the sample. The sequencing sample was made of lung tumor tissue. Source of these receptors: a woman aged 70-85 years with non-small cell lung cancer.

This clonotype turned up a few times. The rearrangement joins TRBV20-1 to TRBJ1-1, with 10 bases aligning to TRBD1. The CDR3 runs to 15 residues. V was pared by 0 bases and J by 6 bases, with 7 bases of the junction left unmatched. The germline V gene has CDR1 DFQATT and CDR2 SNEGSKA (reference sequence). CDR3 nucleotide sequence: TGCAGTGCTAGAGATCTAGGACAGGGGGAGGCTGAAGCTTTCTTT. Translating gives CSARDLGQGEAEAFF.

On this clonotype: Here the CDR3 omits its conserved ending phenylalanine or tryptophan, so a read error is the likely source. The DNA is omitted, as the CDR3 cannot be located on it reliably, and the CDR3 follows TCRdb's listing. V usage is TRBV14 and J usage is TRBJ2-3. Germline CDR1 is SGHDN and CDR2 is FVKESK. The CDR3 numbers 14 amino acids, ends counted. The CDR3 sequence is CASSQAFSTDTQYS.

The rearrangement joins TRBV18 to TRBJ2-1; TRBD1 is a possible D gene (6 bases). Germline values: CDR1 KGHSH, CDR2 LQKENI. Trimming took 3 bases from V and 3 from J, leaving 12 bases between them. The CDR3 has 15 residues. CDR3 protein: CASSPQGSDYNEQFF. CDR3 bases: TGTGCCAGCTCACCGCAGGGGTCTGACTACAATGAGCAGTTCTTC.

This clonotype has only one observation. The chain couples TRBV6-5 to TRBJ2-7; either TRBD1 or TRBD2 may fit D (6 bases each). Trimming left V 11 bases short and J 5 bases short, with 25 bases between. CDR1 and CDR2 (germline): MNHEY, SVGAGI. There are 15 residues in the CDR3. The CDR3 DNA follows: TGTGCCTGCTGTTATTGGGGGGCCTCAGGCAACGAGCAGTACTTC. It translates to CACCYWGASGNEQYF.

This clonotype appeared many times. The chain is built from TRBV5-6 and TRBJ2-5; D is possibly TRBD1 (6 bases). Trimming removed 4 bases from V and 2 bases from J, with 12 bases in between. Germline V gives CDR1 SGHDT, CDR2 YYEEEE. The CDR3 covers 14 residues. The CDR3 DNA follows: TGTGCCAGCAGCCGATGGGACATACAAGAGACCCAGTACTTC. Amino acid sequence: CASSRWDIQETQYF.

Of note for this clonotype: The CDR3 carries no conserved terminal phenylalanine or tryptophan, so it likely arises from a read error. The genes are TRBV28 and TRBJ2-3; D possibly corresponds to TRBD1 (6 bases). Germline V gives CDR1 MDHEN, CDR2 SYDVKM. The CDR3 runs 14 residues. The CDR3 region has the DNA TGTGCCAACAGTCCACAGGGAAACACAGATACGCAGTATCTT. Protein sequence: CANSPQGNTDTQYL.